This TCR beta chain emerged from a study of CD4 and CD8 cells across lung adenocarcinoma regions. Samples came from patients with localized non-small cell lung adenocarcinoma. CDR1 and CDR2 (germline): SGDLS, YYNGEE. Trimming cost V 0 bases and J 1 base, with 7 bases left between them. There are 14 residues in the CDR3. Via MiXCR, TCRdb re-called the PCR reads, giving one row per CDR3 protein. The sample has approximately 12,000 distinct CDR3 sequences, around 48% seen once; the top ten hold 26%. The gene calls are TRBV9 and TRBJ2-5; D gene ambiguous. The clonotype was recovered from a female donor with lung adenocarcinoma. The CD4 and CD8 labels of this study may be unreliable. The sequencing input was CD8+ T cells from the margin of a lung tumor. The CDR3 DNA is TGTGCCAGCAGCGTAGCTGCCGCCCAAGAGACCCAGTACTTC. Protein product: CASSVAAAQETQYF.